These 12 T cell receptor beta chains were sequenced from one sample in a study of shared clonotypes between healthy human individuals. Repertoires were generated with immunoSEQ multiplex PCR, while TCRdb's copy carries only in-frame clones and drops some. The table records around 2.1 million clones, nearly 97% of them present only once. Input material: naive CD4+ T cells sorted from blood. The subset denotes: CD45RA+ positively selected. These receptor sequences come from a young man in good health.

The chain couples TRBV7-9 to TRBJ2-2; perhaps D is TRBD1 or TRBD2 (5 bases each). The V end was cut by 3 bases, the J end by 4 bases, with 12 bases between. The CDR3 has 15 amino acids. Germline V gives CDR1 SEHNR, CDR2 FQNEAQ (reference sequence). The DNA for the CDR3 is TGTGCCAGCAGCTTCATCAGGGACGGCACCGGGGAGCTGTTTTTT. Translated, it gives CASSFIRDGTGELFF. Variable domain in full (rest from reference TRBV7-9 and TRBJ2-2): DTGVSQNPRHKITKRGQNVTFRCDPISEHNRLYWYRQTLGQGPEFLTYFQNEAQLEKSRLLSDRFSAERPKGSFSTLEIQRTEQGDSAMYLCASSFIRDGTGELFFGEGSRLTVL.

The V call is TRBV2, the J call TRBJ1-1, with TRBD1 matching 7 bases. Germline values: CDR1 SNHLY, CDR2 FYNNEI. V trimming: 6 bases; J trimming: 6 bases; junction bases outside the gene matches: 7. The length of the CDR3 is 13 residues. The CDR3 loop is CASSAFQGAEAFF. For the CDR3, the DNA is TGTGCCAGCAGCGCCTTTCAGGGGGCTGAAGCTTTCTTT.

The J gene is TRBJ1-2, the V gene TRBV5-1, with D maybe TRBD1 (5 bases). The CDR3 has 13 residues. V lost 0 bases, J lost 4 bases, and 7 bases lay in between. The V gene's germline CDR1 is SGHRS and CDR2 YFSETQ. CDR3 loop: CASSLDGAYGYTF. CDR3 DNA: TGCGCCAGCAGCTTGGATGGGGCCTATGGCTACACCTTC.

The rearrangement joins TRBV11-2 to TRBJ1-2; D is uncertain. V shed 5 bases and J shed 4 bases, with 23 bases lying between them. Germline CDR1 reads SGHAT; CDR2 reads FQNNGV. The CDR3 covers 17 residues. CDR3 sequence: CASSHPFNTGIGYGYTF. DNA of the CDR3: TGTGCCAGCAGCCACCCATTTAATACGGGGATTGGCTATGGCTACACCTTC.

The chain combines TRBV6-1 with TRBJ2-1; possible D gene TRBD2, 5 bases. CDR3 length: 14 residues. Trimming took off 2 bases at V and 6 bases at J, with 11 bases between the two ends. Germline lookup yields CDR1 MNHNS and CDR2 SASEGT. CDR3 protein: CASSENLALNEQFF. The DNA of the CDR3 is TGTGCCAGCAGTGAAAACTTAGCGCTCAATGAGCAGTTCTTC.

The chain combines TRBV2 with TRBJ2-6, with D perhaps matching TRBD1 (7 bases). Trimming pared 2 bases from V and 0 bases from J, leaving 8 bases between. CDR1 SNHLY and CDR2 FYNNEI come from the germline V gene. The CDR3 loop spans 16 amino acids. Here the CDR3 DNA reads TGTGCCAGCAGTGAACAGGGGGGCTCTGGGGCCAACGTCCTGACTTTC. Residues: CASSEQGGSGANVLTF.

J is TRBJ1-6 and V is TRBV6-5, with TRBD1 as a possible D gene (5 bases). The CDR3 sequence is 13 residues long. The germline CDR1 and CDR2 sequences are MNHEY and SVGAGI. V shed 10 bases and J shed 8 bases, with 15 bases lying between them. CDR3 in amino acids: CAIARGFDSPLHF. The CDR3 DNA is TGTGCCATCGCGCGGGGGTTTGATTCACCCCTCCACTTT.

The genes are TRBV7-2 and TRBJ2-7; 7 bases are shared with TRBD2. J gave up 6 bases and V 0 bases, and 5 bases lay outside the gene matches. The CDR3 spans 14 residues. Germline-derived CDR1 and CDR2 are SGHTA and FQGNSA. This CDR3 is CASSLAGGVGEQYF. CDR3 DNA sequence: TGTGCCAGCAGCTTAGCGGGAGGGGTAGGCGAGCAGTACTTC.

In DNA, the CDR3 is TGTGCCAGCAGTTTGACGGCAGGAAGTTATAGCAATCAGCCCCAGCATTTT. Its translation: CASSLTAGSYSNQPQHF. The V gene is TRBV28, the J gene TRBJ1-5, with no clear D. The V end lost 3 bases, the J end lost 0 bases, and 15 bases lay between the germline ends. In germline, CDR1 is MDHEN, CDR2 SYDVKM. There are 17 residues in the CDR3.

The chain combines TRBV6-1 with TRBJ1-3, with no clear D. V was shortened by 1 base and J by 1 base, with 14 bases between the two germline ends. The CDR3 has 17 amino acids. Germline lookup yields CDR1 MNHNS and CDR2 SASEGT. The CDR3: CASSEGVRSISGNTIYF. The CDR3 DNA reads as TGTGCCAGCAGTGAAGGGGTCAGGAGCATATCTGGAAACACCATATATTTT.

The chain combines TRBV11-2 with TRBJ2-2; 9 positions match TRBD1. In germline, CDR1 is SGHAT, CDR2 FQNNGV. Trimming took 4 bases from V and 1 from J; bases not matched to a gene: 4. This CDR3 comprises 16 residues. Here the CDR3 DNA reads TGTGCCAGCAGCTCAGGGACAGGGAAGAACACCGGGGAGCTGTTTTTT. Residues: CASSSGTGKNTGELFF.

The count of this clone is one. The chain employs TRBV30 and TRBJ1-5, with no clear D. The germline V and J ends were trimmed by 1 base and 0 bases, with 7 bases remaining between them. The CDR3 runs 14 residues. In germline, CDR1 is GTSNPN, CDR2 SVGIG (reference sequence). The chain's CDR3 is CAWSDSFSNQPQHF. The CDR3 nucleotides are TGTGCCTGGAGTGACAGCTTTAGCAATCAGCCCCAGCATTTT. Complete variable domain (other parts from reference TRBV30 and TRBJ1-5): SQTIHQWPATLVQPVGSPLSLECTVEGTSNPNLYWYRQAAGRGLQLLFYSVGIGQISSEVPQNLSASRPQDRQFILSSKKLLLSDSGFYLCAWSDSFSNQPQHFGDGTRLSIL.